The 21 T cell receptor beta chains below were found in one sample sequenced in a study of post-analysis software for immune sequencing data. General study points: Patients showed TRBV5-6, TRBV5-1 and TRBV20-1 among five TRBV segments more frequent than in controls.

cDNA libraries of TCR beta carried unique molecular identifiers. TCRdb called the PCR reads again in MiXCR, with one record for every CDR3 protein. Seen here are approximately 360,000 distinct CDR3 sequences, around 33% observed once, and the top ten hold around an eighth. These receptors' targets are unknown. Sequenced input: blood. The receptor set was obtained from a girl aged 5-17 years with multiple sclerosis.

The CDR3 DNA follows: TGTGCCAGCAGTTTTATCCAGAACTCCTACAATGAGCAGTTCTTC. Translating it yields CASSFIQNSYNEQFF. The chain recombines TRBV27 with TRBJ2-1, with no clear D. This CDR3 spans 15 amino acids. The germline V and J ends were trimmed by 3 bases and 0 bases, with 9 bases remaining between them. Per the germline V gene, CDR1 is MNHEY and CDR2 is SMNVEV (reference sequence).

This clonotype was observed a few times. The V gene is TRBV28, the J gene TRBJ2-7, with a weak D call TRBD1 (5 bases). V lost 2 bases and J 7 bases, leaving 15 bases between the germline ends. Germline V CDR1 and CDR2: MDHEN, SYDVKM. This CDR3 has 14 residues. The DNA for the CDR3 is TGTGCCAGCAGTTTAGGGGCCCCCTTGAGAGAGCAGTACTTC. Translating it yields CASSLGAPLREQYF.

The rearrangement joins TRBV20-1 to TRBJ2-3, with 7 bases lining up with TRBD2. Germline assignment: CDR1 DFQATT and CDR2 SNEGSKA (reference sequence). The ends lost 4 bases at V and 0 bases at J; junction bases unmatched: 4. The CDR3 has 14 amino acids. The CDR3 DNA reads TGCAGTGCTACTAGAGCGGGGAGCACAGATACGCAGTATTTT. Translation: CSATRAGSTDTQYF.

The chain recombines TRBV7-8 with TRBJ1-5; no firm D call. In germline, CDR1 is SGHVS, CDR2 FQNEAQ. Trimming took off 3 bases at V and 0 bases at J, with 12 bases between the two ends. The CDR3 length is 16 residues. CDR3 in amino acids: CASSFLQEYSNQPQHF. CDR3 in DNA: TGTGCCAGCAGCTTCCTGCAGGAATATAGCAATCAGCCCCAGCATTTT.

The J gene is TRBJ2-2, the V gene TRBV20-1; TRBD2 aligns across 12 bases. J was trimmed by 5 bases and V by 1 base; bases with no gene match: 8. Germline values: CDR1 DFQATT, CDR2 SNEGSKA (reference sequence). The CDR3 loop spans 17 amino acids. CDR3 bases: TGCAGTGCTAGAGGTCAACTAGCGGGGGGCCATACCGGGGAGCTGTTTTTT. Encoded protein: CSARGQLAGGHTGELFF.

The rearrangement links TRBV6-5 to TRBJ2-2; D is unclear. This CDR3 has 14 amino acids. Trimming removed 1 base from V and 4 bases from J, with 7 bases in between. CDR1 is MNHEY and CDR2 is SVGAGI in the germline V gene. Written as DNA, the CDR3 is TGTGCCAGCAGTTACTGGGCAAGCACCGGGGAGCTGTTTTTT. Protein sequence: CASSYWASTGELFF.

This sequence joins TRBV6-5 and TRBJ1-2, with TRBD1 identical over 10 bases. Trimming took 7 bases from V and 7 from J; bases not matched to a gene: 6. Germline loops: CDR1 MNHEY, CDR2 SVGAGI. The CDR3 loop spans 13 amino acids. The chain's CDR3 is CASNRGQGVGYTF. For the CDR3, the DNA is TGTGCCAGCAACCGAGGACAGGGGGTTGGCTACACCTTC.

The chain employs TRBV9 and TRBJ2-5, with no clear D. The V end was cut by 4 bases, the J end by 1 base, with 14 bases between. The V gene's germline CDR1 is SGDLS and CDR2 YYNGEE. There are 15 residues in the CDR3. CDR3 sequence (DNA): TGTGCCAGCAGCTTGGGCAGCCGCTCCCAAGAGACCCAGTACTTC. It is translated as CASSLGSRSQETQYF.

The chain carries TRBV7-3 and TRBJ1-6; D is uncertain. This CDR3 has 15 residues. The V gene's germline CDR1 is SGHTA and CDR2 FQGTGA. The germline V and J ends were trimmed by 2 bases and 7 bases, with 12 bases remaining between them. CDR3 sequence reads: CASSLAPLGNSPLHF. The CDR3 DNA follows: TGTGCCAGCAGCTTAGCGCCCCTGGGAAATTCACCCCTCCACTTT.

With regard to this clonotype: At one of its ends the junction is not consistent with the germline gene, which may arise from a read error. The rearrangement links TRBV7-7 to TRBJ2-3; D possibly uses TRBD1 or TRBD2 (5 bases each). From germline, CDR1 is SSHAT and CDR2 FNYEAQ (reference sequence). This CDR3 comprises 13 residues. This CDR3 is CASSLAEGDTQYF. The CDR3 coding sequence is TGTGCTAGCAGCTTAGCTGAGGGGGATACGCAGTATTTT.

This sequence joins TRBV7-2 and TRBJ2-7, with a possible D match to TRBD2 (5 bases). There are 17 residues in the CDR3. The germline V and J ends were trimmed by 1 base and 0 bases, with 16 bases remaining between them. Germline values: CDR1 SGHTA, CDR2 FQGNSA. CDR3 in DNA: TGTGCCAGCAGCTTAGGACGGGGTTCTACCTTCTCCTACGAGCAGTACTTC. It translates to CASSLGRGSTFSYEQYF.

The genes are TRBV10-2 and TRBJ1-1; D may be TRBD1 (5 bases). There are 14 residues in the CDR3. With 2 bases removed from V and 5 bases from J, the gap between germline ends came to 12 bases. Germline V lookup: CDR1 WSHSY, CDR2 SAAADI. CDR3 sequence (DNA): TGCGCCAGCAGTGAGGGCAGGGCATTAACTGAAGCTTTCTTT. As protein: CASSEGRALTEAFF.

CDR3 sequence (DNA): TGCGCCAGCAGCCAAGCGCCGGGGACCGACCGCACAGATACGCAGTATTTT. As protein: CASSQAPGTDRTDTQYF. This chain connects TRBV4-1 to TRBJ2-3; perhaps D is TRBD1 or TRBD2 (5 bases each). CDR1 and CDR2 from the germline V gene are MGHRA and YSYEKL. The CDR3 runs to 17 residues. Deletions cut 1 base from V and 1 base from J, with 15 bases between.

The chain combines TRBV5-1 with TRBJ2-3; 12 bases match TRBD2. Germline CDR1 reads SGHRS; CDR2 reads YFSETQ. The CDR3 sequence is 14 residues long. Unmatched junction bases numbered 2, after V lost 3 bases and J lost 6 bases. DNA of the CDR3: TGCGCCAGCAGCTGGGGGACTAGCGGGGATACGCAGTATTTT. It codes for CASSWGTSGDTQYF.

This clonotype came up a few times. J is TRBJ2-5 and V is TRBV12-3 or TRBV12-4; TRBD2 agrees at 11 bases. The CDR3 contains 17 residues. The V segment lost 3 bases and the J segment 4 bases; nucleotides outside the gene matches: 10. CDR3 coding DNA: TGTGCCAGCAGTTTCAGGACTAGCGGGCGGCCGCGAGAGACCCAGTACTTC. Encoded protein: CASSFRTSGRPRETQYF.

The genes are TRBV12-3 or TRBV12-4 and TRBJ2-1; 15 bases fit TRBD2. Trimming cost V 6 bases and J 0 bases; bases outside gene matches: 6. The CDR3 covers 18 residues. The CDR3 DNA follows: TGTGCCAGCAGACCGGGGACTAGCGGGGGGCTCTCCTACAATGAGCAGTTCTTC. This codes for CASRPGTSGGLSYNEQFF.

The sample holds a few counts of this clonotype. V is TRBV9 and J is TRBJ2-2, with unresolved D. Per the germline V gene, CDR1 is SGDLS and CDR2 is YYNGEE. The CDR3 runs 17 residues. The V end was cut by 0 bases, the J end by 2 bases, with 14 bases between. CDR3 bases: TGTGCCAGCAGCGTAGCCTCCTCGGTGGGAAACACCGGGGAGCTGTTTTTT. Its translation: CASSVASSVGNTGELFF.

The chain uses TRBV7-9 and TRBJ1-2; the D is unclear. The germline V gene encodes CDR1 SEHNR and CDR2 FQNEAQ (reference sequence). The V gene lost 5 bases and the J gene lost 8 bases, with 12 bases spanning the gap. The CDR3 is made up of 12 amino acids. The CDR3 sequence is CASSPERRGYTF. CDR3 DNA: TGTGCCAGCAGCCCGGAAAGGCGCGGCTACACCTTC. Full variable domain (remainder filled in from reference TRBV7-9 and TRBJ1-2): DTGVSQNPRHKITKRGQNVTFRCDPISEHNRLYWYRQTLGQGPEFLTYFQNEAQLEKSRLLSDRFSAERPKGSFSTLEIQRTEQGDSAMYLCASSPERRGYTFGSGTRLTVV.

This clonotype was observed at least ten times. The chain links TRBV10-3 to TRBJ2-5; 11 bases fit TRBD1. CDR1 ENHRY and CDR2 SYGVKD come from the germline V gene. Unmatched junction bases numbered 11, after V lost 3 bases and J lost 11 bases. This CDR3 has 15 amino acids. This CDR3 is CAISDPDRGRGEQYF. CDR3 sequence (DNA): TGTGCCATCAGTGACCCGGACAGGGGGCGCGGGGAGCAGTACTTC.

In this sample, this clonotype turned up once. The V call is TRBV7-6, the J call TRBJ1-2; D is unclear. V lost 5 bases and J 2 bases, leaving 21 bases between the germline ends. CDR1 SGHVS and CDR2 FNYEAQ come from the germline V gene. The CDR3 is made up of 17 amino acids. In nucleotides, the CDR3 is TGTGCCAGCAGCCCTTTAGTACCGAACAGTGCCAACTATGGCTACACCTTC. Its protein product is CASSPLVPNSANYGYTF.

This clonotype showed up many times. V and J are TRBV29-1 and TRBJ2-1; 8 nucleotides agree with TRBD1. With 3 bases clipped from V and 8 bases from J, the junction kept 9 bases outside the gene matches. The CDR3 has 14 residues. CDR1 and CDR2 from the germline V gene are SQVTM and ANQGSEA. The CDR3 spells CSVDRGPVFDEQFF. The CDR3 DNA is TGCAGCGTTGACAGGGGGCCGGTTTTCGATGAGCAGTTCTTC.